What follows are 6 T cell receptor beta chains derived from one specimen sequenced in a study of Ad26.COV2.S vaccination and SARS-CoV-2 variants. Documented treatment: around 19 received Ad26.COV2.S at low or high dose, single or two shots; several received placebo; per-sample allocation not given. The study sampled participants on day 63 after the first vaccine or placebo injection. Here immunoSEQ multiplex PCR was the method, and the copy in TCRdb shows in-frame clones only, minus some. The sample consists of 350,000 to 450,000 clones, about 88% of them appearing once. The sequencing used peripheral blood, collected in a trial of Ad26.COV2.S vaccine versus placebo. These receptors came from a person aged 18-65 years who received the Ad26.COV2.S COVID-19 vaccine or a placebo.

The table lists this clone with a count of one. The chain is built from TRBV9 and TRBJ2-5, with 13 bases matching TRBD2. The CDR3 sequence is 16 residues long. V shed 3 bases, J shed 5 bases, and the junction held 7 bases outside the gene matches. Germline CDR1 reads SGDLS; CDR2 reads YYNGEE. The CDR3, as DNA: TGTGCCAGCAGCGCAGGGACTAGCGGGATTGTCGAGACCCAGTACTTC. It codes for CASSAGTSGIVETQYF.

This chain joins TRBV28 and TRBJ2-7; 11 positions match TRBD2. V lost 5 bases, J lost 0 bases, and 15 bases stayed unmatched. The CDR3 is 19 residues long. CDR1 is MDHEN and CDR2 is SYDVKM in the germline V gene. CDR3 DNA sequence: TGTGCCAGCAGTAGGGACTTCGGACTAGCGGGCCTCAGCTCCTACGAGCAGTACTTC. Amino acid sequence: CASSRDFGLAGLSSYEQYF. The full variable domain, completed using reference TRBV28 and TRBJ2-7, is DVKVTQSSRYLVKRTGEKVFLECVQDMDHENMFWYRQDPGLGLRLIYFSYDVKMKEKGDIPEGYSVSREKKERFSLILESASTNQTSMYLCASSRDFGLAGLSSYEQYFGPGTRLTVT.

V usage is TRBV7-8 and J usage is TRBJ1-1; unclear D gene. The V gene lost 1 base and the J gene lost 1 base, with 16 bases spanning the gap. The CDR3 is 17 residues long. Germline assignment: CDR1 SGHVS and CDR2 FQNEAQ. The CDR3, as DNA: TGTGCCAGCAGCTTAGGATCTTACAGACACTCGAACACTGAAGCTTTCTTT. Encoded protein: CASSLGSYRHSNTEAFF.

V gene TRBV11-2 combines with J gene TRBJ2-1; 10 positions agree with TRBD2. The germline V gene encodes CDR1 SGHAT and CDR2 FQNNGV. The CDR3 totals 16 residues. V was clipped by 5 bases and J by 7 bases; unmatched bases: 11. DNA of the CDR3: TGTGCCAGCAGCGCCGTAGCGGGAGGAAGAGGGAATGAGCAGTTCTTC. This translates into CASSAVAGGRGNEQFF.

The chain uses TRBV4-1 and TRBJ2-3; 7 nucleotides line up with TRBD1. The CDR3 covers 15 residues. CDR1 is MGHRA and CDR2 is YSYEKL in the germline V gene. V shed 3 bases and J 0 bases; nucleotides not matched to a gene: 3. The CDR3 DNA reads TGCGCCAGCAGCCAGACGGGACAGAGCACAGATACGCAGTATTTT. This translates into CASSQTGQSTDTQYF.

The chain links TRBV15 to TRBJ2-7, with 9 nucleotides matching TRBD1. CDR1 and CDR2 (germline): LNHNV, YYDKDF (reference sequence). Trimming cost V 1 base and J 5 bases; bases outside gene matches: 3. The CDR3 is 14 amino acids. The CDR3 sequence is CATSRARDRDEQYF. CDR3 coding DNA: TGTGCCACCAGCAGAGCCCGGGACAGGGACGAGCAGTACTTC. Using reference TRBV15 and TRBJ2-7 for the parts outside the CDR3, the full variable domain is DAMVIQNPRYQVTQFGKPVTLSCSQTLNHNVMYWYQQKSSQAPKLLFHYYDKDFNNEADTPDNFQSRRPNTSFCFLDIRSPGLGDTAMYLCATSRARDRDEQYFGPGTRLTVT.